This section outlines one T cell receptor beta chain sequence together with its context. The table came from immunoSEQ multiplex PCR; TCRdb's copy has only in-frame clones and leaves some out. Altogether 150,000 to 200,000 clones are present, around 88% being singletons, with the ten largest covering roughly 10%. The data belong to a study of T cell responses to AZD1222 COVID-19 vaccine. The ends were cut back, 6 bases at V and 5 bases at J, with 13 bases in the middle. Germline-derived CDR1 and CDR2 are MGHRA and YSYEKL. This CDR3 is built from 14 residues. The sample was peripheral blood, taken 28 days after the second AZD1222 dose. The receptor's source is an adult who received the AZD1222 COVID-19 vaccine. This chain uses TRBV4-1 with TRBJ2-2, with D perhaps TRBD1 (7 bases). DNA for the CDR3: TGCGCCAGCAGATTGACAGGGAGGACCGGGGAGCTGTTTTTT. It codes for CASRLTGRTGELFF.